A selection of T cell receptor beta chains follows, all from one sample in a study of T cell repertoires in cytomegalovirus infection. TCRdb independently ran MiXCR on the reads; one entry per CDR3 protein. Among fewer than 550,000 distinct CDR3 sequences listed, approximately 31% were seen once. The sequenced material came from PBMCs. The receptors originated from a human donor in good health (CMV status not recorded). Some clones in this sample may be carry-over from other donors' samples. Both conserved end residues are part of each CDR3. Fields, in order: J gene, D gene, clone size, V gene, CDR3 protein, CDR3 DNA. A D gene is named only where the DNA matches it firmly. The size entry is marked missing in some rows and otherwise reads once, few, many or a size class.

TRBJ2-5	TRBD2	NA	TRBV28	CATMYKTSAYQETQYF	TGTGCCACCATGTACAAGACTAGCGCGTACCAAGAGACCCAGTACTTC
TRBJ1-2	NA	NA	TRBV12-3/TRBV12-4	CASSLQGNYCYTF	TGTGCCAGCAGTTTACAGGGAAACTATTGCTACACCTTC
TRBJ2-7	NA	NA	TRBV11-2	CASSPRTAAYEQYF	TGTGCCAGCAGCCCGAGGACAGCTGCCTACGAGCAGTACTTC
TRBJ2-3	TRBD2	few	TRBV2	CASRAGTSGTDTQYF	TGTGCCAGCAGGGCCGGGACTAGCGGCACAGATACGCAGTATTTT
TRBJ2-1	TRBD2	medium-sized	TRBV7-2	CASSLARASGYNEQFF	TGTGCCAGCAGCTTAGCGAGGGCTAGCGGGTACAATGAGCAGTTCTTC
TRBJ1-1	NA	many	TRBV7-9	CASSFELGTEAFF	TGTGCCAGCAGCTTTGAATTAGGCACTGAAGCTTTCTTT
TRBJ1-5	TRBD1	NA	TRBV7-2	CASSLLPGQGHSNQPQHF	TGTGCCAGCAGCCTACTGCCGGGACAGGGGCATAGCAATCAGCCCCAGCATTTT
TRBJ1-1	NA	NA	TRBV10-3	CAISTDVDTEAFF	TGTGCCATCAGCACTGACGTAGACACTGAAGCTTTCTTT
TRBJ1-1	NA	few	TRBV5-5	CASSSGHRTFEAFF	TGTGCCAGCAGCTCGGGACACCGGACCTTTGAAGCTTTCTTT
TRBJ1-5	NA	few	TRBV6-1	CASSQTGMNQPQHF	TGTGCCAGCAGTCAAACAGGGATGAATCAGCCCCAGCATTTT
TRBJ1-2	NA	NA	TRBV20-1	CSARVGSYGYTF	TGCAGTGCTAGAGTCGGCAGCTATGGCTACACCTTC
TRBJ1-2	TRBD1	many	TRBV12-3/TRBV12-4	CASSRQGPMTGYTF	TGTGCCAGCAGTCGACAGGGGCCGATGACCGGCTACACCTTC
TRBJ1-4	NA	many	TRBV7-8	CASSLSLGRKNEKLFF	TGTGCCAGCAGCTTAAGTCTTGGGAGGAAGAATGAAAAACTGTTTTTT
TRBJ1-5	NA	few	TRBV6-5	CASSYSGRGQPQHF	TGTGCCAGCAGTTACTCGGGGCGCGGTCAGCCCCAGCATTTT
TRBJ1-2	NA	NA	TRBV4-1	CASSQDPGYGEGYTF	TGCGCCAGCAGCCAAGACCCAGGGTACGGGGAAGGCTACACCTTC
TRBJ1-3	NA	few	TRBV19	CASSIYRSGYGNTIYF	TGTGCCAGTAGTATATACAGGAGTGGATATGGAAACACCATATATTTT
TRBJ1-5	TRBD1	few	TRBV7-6	CASSPRGPSNQPQHF	TGTGCCAGCAGCCCTAGGGGGCCGAGCAATCAGCCCCAGCATTTT
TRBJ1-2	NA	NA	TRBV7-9	CASSFTGAVDGYTF	TGTGCCAGCAGCTTTACAGGAGCGGTAGATGGCTACACCTTC
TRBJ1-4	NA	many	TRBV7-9	CASSLGSTEKLFF	TGTGCCAGCAGCTTGGGTTCTACCGAAAAACTGTTTTTT
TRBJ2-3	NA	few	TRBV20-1	CSARDMRRNTQYF	TGCAGTGCTAGAGATATGAGGAGGAATACGCAGTATTTT
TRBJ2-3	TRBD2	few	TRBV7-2	CASSLVRSGGGDTQYF	TGTGCCAGCAGCTTAGTTAGGAGCGGGGGGGGGGATACGCAGTATTTT
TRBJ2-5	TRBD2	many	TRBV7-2	CASSSRPRLAGGLETQYF	TGTGCCAGCAGCTCCCGACCTCGACTAGCGGGGGGGTTGGAGACCCAGTACTTC
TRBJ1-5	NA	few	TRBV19	CASSIRGVGQSINQPQHF	TGTGCCAGTAGTATTAGGGGTGTCGGACAGTCCATCAATCAGCCCCAGCATTTT
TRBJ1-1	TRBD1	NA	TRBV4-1	CASSLTTGRTEAFF	TGCGCCAGCAGCCTTACGACAGGGCGCACTGAAGCTTTCTTT
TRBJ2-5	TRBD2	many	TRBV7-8	CASRRSGGPQETQYF	TGTGCCAGCAGGCGTAGCGGGGGCCCCCAAGAGACCCAGTACTTC
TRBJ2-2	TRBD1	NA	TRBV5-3	CASSPRDRDTGELFF	TGTGCCAGCAGTCCCCGGGACAGGGACACCGGGGAGCTGTTTTTT
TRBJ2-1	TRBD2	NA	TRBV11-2	CASSRISGVSLDEQFF	TGTGCCAGCAGCAGGATTAGCGGGGTGTCCTTGGATGAGCAGTTCTTC
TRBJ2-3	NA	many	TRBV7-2	CASSLDGGATDTQYF	TGTGCCAGCAGCTTAGATGGTGGGGCCACAGATACGCAGTATTTT
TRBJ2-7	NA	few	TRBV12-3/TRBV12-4	CASSLALLEGGSYEQYF	TGTGCCAGCAGTTTAGCGCTCTTAGAGGGGGGATCCTACGAGCAGTACTTC
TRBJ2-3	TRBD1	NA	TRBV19	CASSPTGMVTDTQYF	TGTGCCAGTAGTCCGACAGGGATGGTTACAGATACGCAGTATTTT
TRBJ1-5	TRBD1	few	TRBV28	CASSKRQGYQPQHF	TGTGCCAGCAGCAAAAGACAGGGCTATCAGCCCCAGCATTTT
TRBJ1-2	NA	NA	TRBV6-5	CASSYSRGGESYTF	TGTGCCAGCAGTTACTCCCGAGGGGGAGAGAGCTACACCTTC
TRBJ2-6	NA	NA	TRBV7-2	CASSLAGGSGANVLPF	TGTGCCAGCAGCTTAGCGGGTGGGTCTGGGGCCAACGTCCTGCCTTTC